Listed here is a single TCR beta chain. This sample was included in a study of blood T cell repertoires in COVID-19. Study context: Both acute and convalescent COVID-19 samples were obtained from the United States, Italy and Spain. T cells, B-cell-depleted T cells, or PBMCs supplied cDNA or gDNA.

Looked up from germline, CDR1 is SEHNR and CDR2 is FQNEAQ (reference sequence). J was trimmed by 2 bases and V by 1 base; bases with no gene match: 6. The CDR3 has 16 residues. In the original analysis: Scientists estimated how many nucleated cells there were by amplifying reference gene primers. Libraries were prepared by immunoSEQ multiplex PCR; TCRdb keeps only in-frame clonotypes and omits some of them. V and J calls and clone size are copied from that table; D and trimming were computed from the DNA. The table lists 140,000 to 150,000 clones, around 77% of them singletons. This chain links TRBV7-9 with TRBJ1-1; 8 nucleotides match TRBD1. This sequence originates from a man in his fifties or sixties with active or convalescent COVID-19. The specimen was peripheral blood. CDR3 in amino acids: CASSLDGTGHNTEAFF. The CDR3 DNA follows: TGTGCCAGCAGCTTAGACGGGACAGGTCATAACACTGAAGCTTTCTTT.